The 16 T cell receptor beta chains listed next were all sequenced from one sample in a study of CD8+ T cells in alopecia areata. RNA was extracted and reverse transcribed into cDNA as the sequencing template. Generated by immunoSEQ multiplex PCR, the TCRdb table keeps only in-frame clones and is missing some. The data show roughly 250,000 clones, 67% seen once. This specimen was CD4+ T cells sorted from blood, taken at week 0. These receptor sequences come from a human donor with alopecia areata.

This clone was found once. The chain recombines TRBV9 with TRBJ2-7, with 9 bases that match TRBD2. The junction had 3 bases not matched to a gene; V was cut back by 0 bases and J by 2 bases. The CDR3 covers 15 residues. The germline V gene has CDR1 SGDLS and CDR2 YYNGEE. The CDR3 is CASSVGGGDTYEQYF. As DNA, the CDR3 is TGTGCCAGCAGCGTAGGCGGGGGGGACACCTACGAGCAGTACTTC.

The chain recombines TRBV7-2 with TRBJ1-2; 8 bases align to TRBD1. The V and J ends lost 5 bases and 7 bases, in that order; junction bases with no gene match: 6. This CDR3 region has 13 residues. CDR1 and CDR2 from the germline V gene are SGHTA and FQGNSA. The CDR3 nucleotides read TGTGCCAGCAGCCTACAGGGGGGTTCTGGCTACACCTTC. This codes for CASSLQGGSGYTF.

In this sample, this clone turned up once. The chain employs TRBV5-1 and TRBJ2-5; TRBD2 matches 12 bases. The CDR3 sequence is 18 residues long. Per germline, CDR1 SGHRS and CDR2 YFSETQ. Unmatched junction bases numbered 11, after V lost 4 bases and J lost 1 base. In nucleotides, the CDR3 is TGCGCCAGCAGCAGGACTAGCGGGGTTAGCTTAGGCCAAGAGACCCAGTACTTC. This encodes CASSRTSGVSLGQETQYF.

The V and J genes are TRBV5-1 and TRBJ2-5; 8 bases line up with TRBD2. Trimming at V came to 4 bases and at J to 1 base, leaving 3 bases not matched to a gene. Germline V gene sequence: CDR1 SGHRS, CDR2 YFSETQ. The CDR3 is 14 residues long. CDR3 amino acids: CASSPAGAQETQYF. The DNA of the CDR3 is TGCGCCAGCAGCCCAGCGGGGGCCCAAGAGACCCAGTACTTC.

CDR3 sequence (DNA): TGCAGCGTTGGGGACGGAGGATATGGCTACACCTTC. This sequence encodes CSVGDGGYGYTF. This chain links TRBV29-1 with TRBJ1-2; maybe TRBD1 (5 bases). CDR1 is SQVTM and CDR2 is ANQGSEA in the germline V gene. CDR3 length equals 12 residues. Deletions cut 4 bases from V and 5 bases from J, with 11 bases between. Looking up the rest from reference TRBV29-1 and TRBJ1-2 gives the full variable domain: SAVISQKPSRDICQRGTSLTIQCQVDSQVTMMFWYRQQPGQSLTLIATANQGSEATYESGFVIDKFPISRPNLTFSTLTVSNMSPEDSSIYLCSVGDGGYGYTFGSGTRLTVV.

The chain uses TRBV4-2 and TRBJ2-3; D perhaps matches TRBD2 (5 bases). V gave up 0 bases and J gave up 4 bases, with 8 bases separating them. Germline lookup yields CDR1 LGHNA and CDR2 YNFKEQ. This CDR3 is 14 amino acids long. CDR3 sequence: CASSQDAGADTQYF. Here the CDR3 DNA reads TGTGCCAGCAGCCAAGATGCCGGGGCAGATACGCAGTATTTT.

V and J are TRBV5-4 and TRBJ2-5, with D perhaps given as TRBD1 or TRBD2 (5 bases each). Germline CDR1 and CDR2: SGHNT and YYREEE (reference sequence). With 4 bases removed from V and 5 bases from J, the gap between germline ends came to 12 bases. The CDR3 runs to 13 residues. CDR3 nucleotide sequence: TGTGCCAGCAGCCGGGGACCAGCGGAGACCCAGTACTTC. Protein: CASSRGPAETQYF.

The chain employs TRBV5-1 and TRBJ2-1; D call uncertain. Trimming stripped 4 bases from V and 6 bases from J, with 8 bases between. Germline V CDR1 and CDR2: SGHRS, YFSETQ. This CDR3 spans 12 amino acids. The CDR3 is CASSVTRNEQFF. The CDR3 nucleotides read TGCGCCAGCAGCGTCACTCGCAATGAGCAGTTCTTC.

About this clone itself: The same CDR3 also results from other DNA sequences found in this sample. This sequence joins TRBV29-1 and TRBJ2-5, with 7 positions matching TRBD2. The junction had 1 base not matched to a gene; V was cut back by 4 bases and J by 5 bases. CDR3 length: 11 amino acids. Germline V lookup: CDR1 SQVTM, CDR2 ANQGSEA. The CDR3 nucleotides are TGCAGCGTTGGGGAGGGGGAGACCCAGTACTTC. Translated, it gives CSVGEGETQYF.

The chain carries TRBV29-1 and TRBJ2-1; 12 bases match TRBD1. The CDR3 extends over 13 amino acids. The germline V gene has CDR1 SQVTM and CDR2 ANQGSEA. Trimming removed 7 bases from V and 7 bases from J; junction bases left unmatched: 5. CDR3 nucleotides: TGCAGCGCCGGGACAGGGGGCAGGAATGAGCAGTTCTTC. Protein product: CSAGTGGRNEQFF.

As for this clone: At the DNA level, this CDR3 is encoded by other sequences in the same sample as well. J is TRBJ2-2 and V is TRBV18; D is perhaps TRBD2 (5 bases). The CDR3 has 14 residues. V lost 4 bases and J 4 bases, leaving 10 bases between the germline ends. Germline CDR1 is KGHSH and CDR2 is LQKENI. CDR3 sequence (DNA): TGTGCCAGCTCACTGCCGGGGAGCACCGGGGAGCTGTTTTTT. This translates into CASSLPGSTGELFF. The entire variable domain, with the rest obtained from reference TRBV18 and TRBJ2-2, is as follows: NAGVMQNPRHLVRRRGQEARLRCSPMKGHSHVYWYRQLPEEGLKFMVYLQKENIIDESGMPKERFSAEFPKEGPSILRIQQVVRGDSAAYFCASSLPGSTGELFFGEGSRLTVL.

As regards this clone: The sample has other DNA sequences that encode this CDR3 too. The chain carries TRBV29-1 and TRBJ2-7; D is undetermined. The V end lost 4 bases, the J end lost 4 bases, and 5 bases lay between the germline ends. Germline CDR1 and CDR2: SQVTM and ANQGSEA. CDR3 length equals 10 residues. The CDR3 spells CSVGDYEQYF. The CDR3 DNA reads as TGCAGCGTTGGTGATTACGAGCAGTACTTC.

The V call is TRBV5-4, the J call TRBJ2-7; D is uncertain. Germline assignment: CDR1 SGHNT and CDR2 YYREEE (reference sequence). Trimming left V 4 bases short and J 5 bases short, with 13 bases between. The CDR3 length is 13 residues. CDR3 coding DNA: TGTGCCAGCAGCACTACATTTAACAACGAGCAGTACTTC. This translates into CASSTTFNNEQYF. Complete variable domain (other parts from reference TRBV5-4 and TRBJ2-7): ETGVTQSPTHLIKTRGQQVTLRCSSQSGHNTVSWYQQALGQGPQFIFQYYREEENGRGNFPPRFSGLQFPNYSSELNVNALELDDSALYLCASSTTFNNEQYFGPGTRLTVT.

The chain links TRBV29-1 to TRBJ1-6; D remains ambiguous. V was pared by 4 bases and J by 6 bases, with 10 bases between. Germline CDR1 is SQVTM and CDR2 is ANQGSEA. The CDR3 has 13 residues. DNA of the CDR3: TGCAGCGTTGGGGAGACGGGTAATTCACCCCTCCACTTT. Translation: CSVGETGNSPLHF.

CDR3 coding DNA: TGTGCCAGCAGCTTACCCCAACAGGGGGCTCCCGGGCACGAGCAGTACTTC. Residues: CASSLPQQGAPGHEQYF. The genes are TRBV7-2 and TRBJ2-7, with 9 positions matching TRBD1. The CDR3 sequence is 17 residues long. The ends lost 2 bases at V and 5 bases at J; junction bases unmatched: 13. Germline V lookup: CDR1 SGHTA, CDR2 FQGNSA.

The chain links TRBV13 to TRBJ1-4; no reliable D call. The CDR3 sequence is 14 residues long. V gave up 5 bases and J gave up 0 bases, with 7 bases separating them. Germline loops: CDR1 PRHDT, CDR2 FYEKMQ (reference sequence). CDR3: CASSRGATNEKLFF. DNA for the CDR3: TGTGCCAGCAGCCGCGGGGCAACTAATGAAAAACTGTTTTTT.